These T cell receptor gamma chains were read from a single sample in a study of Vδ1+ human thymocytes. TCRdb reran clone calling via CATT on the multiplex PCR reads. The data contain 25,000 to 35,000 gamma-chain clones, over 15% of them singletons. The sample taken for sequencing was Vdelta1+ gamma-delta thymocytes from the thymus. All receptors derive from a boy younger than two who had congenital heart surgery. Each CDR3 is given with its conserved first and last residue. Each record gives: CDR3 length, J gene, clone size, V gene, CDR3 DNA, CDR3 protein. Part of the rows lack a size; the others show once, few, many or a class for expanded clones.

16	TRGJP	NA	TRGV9	TGTGCCTTGTGGGCCAAAGGGGAGTTGGGCAAAAAAATCAAGGTATTT	CALWAKGELGKKIKVF
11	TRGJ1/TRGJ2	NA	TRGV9	TGTGCCTTGTGGGAGGTGCTATGGCGGCTCTTT	CALWEVLWRLF
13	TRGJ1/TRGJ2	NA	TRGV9	TGTGCCTTGTGGGAGGTGTCGGTTTATAAGAAACTCTTT	CALWEVSVYKKLF
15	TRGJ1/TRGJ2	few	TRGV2	TGTGCCACCTGGGACGGGCCCCGGGGCTATTATAAGAAACTCTTT	CATWDGPRGYYKKLF
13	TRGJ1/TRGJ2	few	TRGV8	TGTGCCACCTGGGATAGTCGTTATTATAAGAAACTCTTT	CATWDSRYYKKLF
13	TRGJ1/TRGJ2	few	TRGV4	TGTGCCACCTGGGTGGGGAATTATTATAAGAAACTCTTT	CATWVGNYYKKLF
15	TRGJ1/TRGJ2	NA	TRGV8	TGTGCCACCTGGGCCCCACGTGGGAATTATTATAAGAAACTCTTT	CATWAPRGNYYKKLF
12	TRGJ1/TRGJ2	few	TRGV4	TGTGCCACCTGGGATTTGGGTTATAAGAAACTCTTT	CATWDLGYKKLF
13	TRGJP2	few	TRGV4	TGTGCCACCTGGGACGGGCCGGATTGGATCAAGACGTTT	CATWDGPDWIKTF
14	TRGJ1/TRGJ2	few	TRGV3	TGTGCCACCTGGGACAGTGGGACTTATTATAAGAAACTCTTT	CATWDSGTYYKKLF
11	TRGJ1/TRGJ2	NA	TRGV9	TGTGCCTTGTATTTAAGTTATAAGAAACTCTTT	CALYLSYKKLF
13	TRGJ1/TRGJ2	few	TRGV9	TGTGCCTTGTGGGAGGTGTGTTTTTATAAGAAACTCTTT	CALWEVCFYKKLF
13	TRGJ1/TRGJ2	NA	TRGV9	TGTGCCTTGTGGGAGGTGAACCCGATTGGGAAACTCTTT	CALWEVNPIGKLF
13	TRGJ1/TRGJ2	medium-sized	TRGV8	TGTGCCACCTGGGCCGAGAATTATTATAAGAAACTCTTT	CATWAENYYKKLF
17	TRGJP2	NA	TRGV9	TGTGCCTTGTGGGAGGTAAACTCCGGTTGTAGTGATTGGATCAAGACGTTT	CALWEVNSGCSDWIKTF
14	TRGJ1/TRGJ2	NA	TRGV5	TGTGCCACCTGGGACAGGCCGGTCGGATATAAGAAACTCTTT	CATWDRPVGYKKLF
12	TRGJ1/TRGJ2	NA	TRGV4	TGTGCCACCTGGGATGGGCTAAATAAGAAACTCTTT	CATWDGLNKKLF
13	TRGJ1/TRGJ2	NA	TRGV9	TGTGCCTTGTGGGAGGTCCTGAGGTATAAGAAACTCTTT	CALWEVLRYKKLF
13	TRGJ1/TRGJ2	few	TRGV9	TGTGCCTTGTGGGTTGTAAGGTATTATAAGAAACTCTTT	CALWVVRYYKKLF
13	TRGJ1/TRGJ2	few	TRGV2	TGTGCCACCTGGGACGGGCGGCGGTATAAGAAACTCTTT	CATWDGRRYKKLF
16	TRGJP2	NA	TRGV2	TGTGCCATCTGGTCCTGCCCCGATAGTAGTGATTGGATCAAGACGTTT	CAIWSCPDSSDWIKTF
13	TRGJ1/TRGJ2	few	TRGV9	TGTGCCTTGTGGGAGGTGTCTCGTTATAAGAAACTCTTT	CALWEVSRYKKLF
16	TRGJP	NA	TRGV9	TGTGCCTTGTGGGACCGCAAAGAGTTGGGCAAAAAAATCAAGGTATTT	CALWDRKELGKKIKVF
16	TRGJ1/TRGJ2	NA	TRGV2	TGTGCCACCTGGGACGTCCCCCCTTCTTATTATTATAAGAAACTCTTT	CATWDVPPSYYYKKLF
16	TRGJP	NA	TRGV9	TGTGCCTTGTGGGAGGTAATAGAGTTGGGCAAAAAAATCAAGGTATTT	CALWEVIELGKKIKVF
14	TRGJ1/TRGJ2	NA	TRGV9	TGTGCCTTGTGGGACCCCTGGAATTATTATAAGAAACTCTTT	CALWDPWNYYKKLF
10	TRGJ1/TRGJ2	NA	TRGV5	TGTGCCACCTTGTACAATAAGAAACTCTTT	CATLYNKKLF